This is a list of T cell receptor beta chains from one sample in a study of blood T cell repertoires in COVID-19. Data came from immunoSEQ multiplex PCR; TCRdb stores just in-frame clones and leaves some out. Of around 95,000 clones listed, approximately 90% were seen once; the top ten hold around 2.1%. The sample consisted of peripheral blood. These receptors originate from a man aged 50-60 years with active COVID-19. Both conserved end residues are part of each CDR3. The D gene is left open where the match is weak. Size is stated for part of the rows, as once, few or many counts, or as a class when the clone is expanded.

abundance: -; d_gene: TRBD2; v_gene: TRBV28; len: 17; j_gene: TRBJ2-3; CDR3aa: CASSSRLAGEESDTQYF; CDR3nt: TGTGCCAGCAGTTCCAGACTAGCGGGAGAGGAATCAGATACGCAGTATTTT
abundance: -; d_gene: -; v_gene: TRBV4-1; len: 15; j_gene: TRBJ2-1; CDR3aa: CASSQDRGGYNEQFF; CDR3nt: TGCGCCAGCAGCCAAGACCGTGGGGGGTACAATGAGCAGTTCTTC
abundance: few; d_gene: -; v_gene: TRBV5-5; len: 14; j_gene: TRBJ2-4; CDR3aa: CASSKGVAKNIQYF; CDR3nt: TGTGCCAGCAGCAAGGGGGTAGCCAAAAACATTCAGTACTTC
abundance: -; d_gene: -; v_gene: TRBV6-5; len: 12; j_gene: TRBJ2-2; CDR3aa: CASKESPGELFF; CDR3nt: TGTGCCAGCAAAGAGTCCCCCGGGGAGCTGTTTTTT
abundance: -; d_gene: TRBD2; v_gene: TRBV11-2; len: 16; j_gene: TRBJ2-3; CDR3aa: CASSVAGALSTDTQYF; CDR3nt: TGTGCCAGCAGCGTAGCGGGAGCGCTTAGCACAGATACGCAGTATTTT
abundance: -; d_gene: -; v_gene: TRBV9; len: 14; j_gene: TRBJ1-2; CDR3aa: CASSVGGVENGYTF; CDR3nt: TGTGCCAGCAGCGTGGGAGGGGTTGAGAATGGCTACACCTTC
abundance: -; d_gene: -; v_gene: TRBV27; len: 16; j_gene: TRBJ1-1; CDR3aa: CASSAQVGGGNTEAFF; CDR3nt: TGTGCCAGCAGTGCCCAAGTAGGAGGTGGGAACACTGAAGCTTTCTTT
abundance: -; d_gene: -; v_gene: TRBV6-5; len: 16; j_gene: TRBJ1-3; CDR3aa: CASSFRRVSSGNTIYF; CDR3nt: TGTGCCAGCAGTTTCCGACGGGTGTCCTCTGGGAACACCATATATTTT
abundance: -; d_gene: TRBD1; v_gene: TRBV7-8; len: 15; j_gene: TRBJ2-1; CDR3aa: CASSAAGQGVNEQFF; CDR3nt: TGTGCCAGCAGCGCGGCGGGACAGGGTGTCAATGAGCAGTTCTTC
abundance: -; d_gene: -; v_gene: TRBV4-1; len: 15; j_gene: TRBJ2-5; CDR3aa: CASSQAGTQQETQYF; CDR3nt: TGCGCCAGCAGCCAGGCCGGGACACAACAAGAGACCCAGTACTTC
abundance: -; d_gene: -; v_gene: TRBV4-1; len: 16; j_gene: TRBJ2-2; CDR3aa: CASSQEQGFVSGELFF; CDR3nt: TGCGCCAGCAGCCAAGAGCAGGGGTTCGTCTCCGGGGAGCTGTTTTTT
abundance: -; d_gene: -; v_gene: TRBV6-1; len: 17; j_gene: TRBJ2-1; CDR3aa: CASSESSLESSYNEQFF; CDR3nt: TGTGCCAGCAGTGAAAGTTCTCTAGAGAGCTCCTACAATGAGCAGTTCTTC
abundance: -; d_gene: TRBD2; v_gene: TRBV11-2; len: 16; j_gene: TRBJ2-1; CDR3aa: CASNPPLAGPYNEQFF; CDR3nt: TGTGCCAGCAACCCCCCCCTAGCGGGACCCTACAATGAGCAGTTCTTC
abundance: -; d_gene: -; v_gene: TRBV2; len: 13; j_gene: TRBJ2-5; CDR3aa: CASTGSQGETQYF; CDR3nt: TGTGCCAGTACAGGCTCCCAGGGGGAGACCCAGTACTTC
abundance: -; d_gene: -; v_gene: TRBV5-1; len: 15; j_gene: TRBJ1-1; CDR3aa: CASSWYRATNTEAFF; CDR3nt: TGCGCCAGCAGCTGGTACAGGGCAACGAACACTGAAGCTTTCTTT
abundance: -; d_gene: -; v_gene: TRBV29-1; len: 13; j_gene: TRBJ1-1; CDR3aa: CSVVMGSVTEAFF; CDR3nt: TGCAGCGTTGTAATGGGGAGTGTCACTGAAGCTTTCTTT
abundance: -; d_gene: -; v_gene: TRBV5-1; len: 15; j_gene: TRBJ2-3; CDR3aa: CASSLSLASTDTQYF; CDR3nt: TGCGCCAGCAGCTTGTCTCTAGCAAGCACAGATACGCAGTATTTT
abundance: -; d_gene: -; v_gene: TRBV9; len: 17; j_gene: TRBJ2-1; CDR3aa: CASSVANRLNYYNEQFF; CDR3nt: TGTGCCAGCAGCGTAGCTAATCGACTAAATTACTACAATGAGCAGTTCTTC
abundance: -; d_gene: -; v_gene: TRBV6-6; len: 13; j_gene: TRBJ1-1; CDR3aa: CASTMGEDTEAFF; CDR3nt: TGTGCCAGCACCATGGGGGAGGACACTGAAGCTTTCTTT
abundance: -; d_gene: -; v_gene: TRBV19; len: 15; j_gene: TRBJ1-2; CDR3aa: CASSEQVTLTYGYTF; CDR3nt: TGTGCCAGTAGTGAACAGGTCACCCTTACCTATGGCTACACCTTC
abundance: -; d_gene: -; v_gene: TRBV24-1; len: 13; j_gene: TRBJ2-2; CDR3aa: CATRSSGAGELFF; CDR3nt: TGTGCCACCAGGAGTTCAGGGGCCGGGGAGCTGTTTTTT
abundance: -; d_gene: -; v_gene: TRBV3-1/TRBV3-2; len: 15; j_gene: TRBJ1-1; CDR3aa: CASSQDTPMNTEAFF; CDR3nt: TGTGCCAGCAGCCAAGATACACCCATGAACACTGAAGCTTTCTTT
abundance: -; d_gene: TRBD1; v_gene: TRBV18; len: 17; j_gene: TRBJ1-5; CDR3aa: CASSPYGDRGRVQPQHF; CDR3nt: TGTGCCAGCTCACCATATGGGGACAGGGGGCGCGTTCAGCCCCAGCATTTT
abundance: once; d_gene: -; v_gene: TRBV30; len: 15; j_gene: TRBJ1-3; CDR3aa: CAWNLMGGSGNTIYF; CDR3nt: TGTGCCTGGAACTTAATGGGGGGCTCTGGAAACACCATATATTTT
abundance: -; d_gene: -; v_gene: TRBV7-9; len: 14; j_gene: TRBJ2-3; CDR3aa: CASSLKGGGDTQYF; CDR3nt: TGTGCCAGCAGCTTAAAAGGGGGTGGGGATACGCAGTATTTT
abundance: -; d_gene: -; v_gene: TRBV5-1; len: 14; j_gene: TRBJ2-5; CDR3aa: CASSKSGPQETQYF; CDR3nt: TGCGCCAGCAGCAAGAGCGGGCCCCAAGAGACCCAGTACTTC
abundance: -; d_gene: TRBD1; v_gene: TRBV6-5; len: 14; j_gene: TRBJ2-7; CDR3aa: CAILPDRGGYEQYF; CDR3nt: TGTGCCATCCTACCGGACAGGGGTGGCTACGAGCAGTACTTC
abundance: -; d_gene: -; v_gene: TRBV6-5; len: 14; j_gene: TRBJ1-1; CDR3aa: CASSSTDTYTEAFF; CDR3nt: TGTGCCAGCAGTTCAACCGACACCTACACTGAAGCTTTCTTT
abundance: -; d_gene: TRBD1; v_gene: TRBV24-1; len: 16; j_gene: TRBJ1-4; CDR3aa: CATSGLGTGLNEKLFF; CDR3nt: TGTGCCACCAGTGGGTTGGGGACAGGGCTTAATGAAAAACTGTTTTTT
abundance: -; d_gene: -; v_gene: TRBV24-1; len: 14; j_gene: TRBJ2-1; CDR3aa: CATSDNRGAFEQFF; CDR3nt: TGTGCCACCAGTGACAACCGAGGAGCCTTTGAGCAGTTCTTC
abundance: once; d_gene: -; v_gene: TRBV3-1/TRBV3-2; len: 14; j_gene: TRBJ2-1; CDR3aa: CASSGYNRVNEQFF; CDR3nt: TGTGCCAGCAGCGGGTACAACAGGGTCAATGAGCAGTTCTTC
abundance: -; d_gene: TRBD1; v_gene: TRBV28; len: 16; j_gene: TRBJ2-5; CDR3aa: CASSLRTGTPGETQYF; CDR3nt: TGTGCCAGCAGTTTGAGGACAGGGACCCCGGGGGAGACCCAGTACTTC
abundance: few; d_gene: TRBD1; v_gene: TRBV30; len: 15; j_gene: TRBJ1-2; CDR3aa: CAWSGGWTGRNGYTF; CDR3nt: TGTGCCTGGAGCGGAGGTTGGACAGGGAGGAATGGCTACACCTTC
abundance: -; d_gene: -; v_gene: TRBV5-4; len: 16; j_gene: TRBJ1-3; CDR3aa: CASSGQGLVAGNTIYF; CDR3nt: TGTGCCAGCAGCGGGCAAGGTTTGGTTGCAGGAAACACCATATATTTT
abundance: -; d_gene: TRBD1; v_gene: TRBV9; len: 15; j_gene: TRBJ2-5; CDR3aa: CASSPRDSRQETQYF; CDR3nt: TGTGCCAGCAGCCCAAGGGACAGTAGGCAAGAGACCCAGTACTTC
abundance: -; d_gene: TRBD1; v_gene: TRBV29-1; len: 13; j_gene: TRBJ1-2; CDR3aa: CSVGQGADYGYTF; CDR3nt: TGCAGCGTCGGACAGGGGGCTGACTATGGCTACACCTTC
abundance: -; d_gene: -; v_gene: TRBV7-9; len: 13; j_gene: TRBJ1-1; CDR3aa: CASSPRRGPEAFF; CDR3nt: TGTGCCAGCAGCCCACGTAGGGGTCCTGAAGCTTTCTTT
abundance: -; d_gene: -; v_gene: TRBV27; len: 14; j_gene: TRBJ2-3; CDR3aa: CASRRTVSTDTQYF; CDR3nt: TGTGCCAGCAGAAGGACAGTTAGCACAGATACGCAGTATTTT
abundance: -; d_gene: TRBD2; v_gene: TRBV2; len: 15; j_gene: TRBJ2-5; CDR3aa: CASSAGAGGKETQYF; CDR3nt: TGTGCCAGCAGTGCTGGGGCGGGAGGGAAAGAGACCCAGTACTTC
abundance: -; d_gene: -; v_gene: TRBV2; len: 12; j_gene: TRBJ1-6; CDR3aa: CASGRANSPLHF; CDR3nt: TGTGCCAGCGGCAGGGCGAATTCACCCCTCCACTTT
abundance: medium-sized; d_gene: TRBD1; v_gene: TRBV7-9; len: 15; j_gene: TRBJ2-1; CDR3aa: CASSEPGQTYNEQFF; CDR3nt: TGTGCCAGCAGCGAACCGGGACAGACCTACAATGAGCAGTTCTTC
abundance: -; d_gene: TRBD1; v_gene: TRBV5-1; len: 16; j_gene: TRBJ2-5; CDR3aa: CASSLGGTGGQETQYF; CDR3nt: TGCGCCAGCAGCTTGGGCGGGACAGGGGGCCAAGAGACCCAGTACTTC
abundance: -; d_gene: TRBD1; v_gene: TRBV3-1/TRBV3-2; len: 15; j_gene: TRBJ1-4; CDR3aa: CASSQGGTGNEKLFF; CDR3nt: TGTGCCAGCAGCCAAGGAGGGACAGGAAATGAAAAACTGTTTTTT
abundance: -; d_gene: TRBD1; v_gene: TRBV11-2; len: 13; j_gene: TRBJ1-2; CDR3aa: CASTPKGAGGYTF; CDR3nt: TGTGCCAGCACCCCAAAGGGGGCGGGGGGCTACACCTTC
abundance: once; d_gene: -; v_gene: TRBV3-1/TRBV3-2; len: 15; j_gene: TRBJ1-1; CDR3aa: CASSRAGGANTEAFF; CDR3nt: TGTGCCAGCAGCCGAGCCGGGGGGGCAAACACTGAAGCTTTCTTT
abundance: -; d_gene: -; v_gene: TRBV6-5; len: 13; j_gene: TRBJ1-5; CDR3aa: CASSYGVSQPQHF; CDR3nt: TGTGCCAGCAGTTACGGAGTTTCTCAGCCCCAGCATTTT
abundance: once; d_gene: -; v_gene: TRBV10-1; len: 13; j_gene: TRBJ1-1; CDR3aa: CARELGGPLEAFF; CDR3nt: TGCGCCAGGGAGTTGGGGGGGCCACTGGAAGCTTTCTTT
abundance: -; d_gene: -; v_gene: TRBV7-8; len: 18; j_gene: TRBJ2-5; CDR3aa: CASSLGRVGLASQETQYF; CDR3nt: TGTGCCAGCAGCTTGGGGAGAGTCGGTCTAGCGAGCCAAGAGACCCAGTACTTC
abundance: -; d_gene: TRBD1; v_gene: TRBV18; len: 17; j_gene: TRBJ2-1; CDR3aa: CASSPRMTGTSINEQFF; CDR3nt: TGTGCCAGCTCACCACGTATGACAGGGACGTCGATCAATGAGCAGTTCTTC
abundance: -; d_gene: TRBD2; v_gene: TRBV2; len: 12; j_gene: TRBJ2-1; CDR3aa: CASRTGGGEQFF; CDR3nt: TGTGCCAGCAGGACCGGGGGGGGTGAGCAGTTCTTC
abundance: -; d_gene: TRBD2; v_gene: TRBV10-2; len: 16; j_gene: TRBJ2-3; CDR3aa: CASSESTAGGTDTQYF; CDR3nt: TGCGCCAGCAGTGAGTCCACAGCGGGGGGCACAGATACGCAGTATTTT
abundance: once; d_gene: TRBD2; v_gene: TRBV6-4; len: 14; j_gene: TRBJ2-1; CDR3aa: CASSGGLAGGEQFF; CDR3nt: TGTGCCAGCAGTGGGGGACTAGCGGGAGGTGAGCAGTTCTTC
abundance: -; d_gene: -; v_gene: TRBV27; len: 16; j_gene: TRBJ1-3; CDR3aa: CASRPVGVRSGNTIYF; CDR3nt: TGTGCCAGCAGACCCGTCGGGGTTCGGTCTGGAAACACCATATATTTT